This T cell receptor beta chain was obtained from a study of spatial heterogeneity in lung cancer. Study-level points and caveats: Expanded intratumoral alpha and beta TCR counts tracked tumor mutation counts.

TCRdb passed the 5' RACE reads through MiXCR, listing each CDR3 protein once. The sample records 10,000 to 15,000 distinct CDR3 sequences, roughly 7.2% being singletons. The ends were cut back, 1 base at V and 4 bases at J, with 8 bases in the middle. Germline CDR1 SGHDT, CDR2 YYEEEE. The CDR3 spans 13 residues. This clonotype was observed at least ten times. Its cognate antigen is unknown. The time point is: sample taken at primary tumor resection. V usage is TRBV5-6 and J usage is TRBJ1-2; D is uncertain. The sequencing here drew on lung tumor tissue, taken at surgery. The sequence derives from a female donor with early-stage non-small cell lung cancer. CDR3 sequence reads: CASSLTDFYGYTF. The CDR3 DNA reads TGTGCCAGCAGCTTGACCGACTTCTATGGCTACACCTTC.